This T cell receptor beta chain was sequenced in a study of T-cell memory formation after mild COVID-19. Study-wide context: Clustering of TCRs was largely donor specific. Findings and caveats of the study: Some clones that responded turned up in pre-infection memory, which suggests that cross-reactive memory joined in.

TCRdb itself ran the 5' RACE reads through MiXCR, one entry per CDR3 protein. The table lists about 81,000 distinct CDR3 sequences, approximately 23% of them singletons. As regards this clonotype: No antigen is known for it.

This CDR3 comprises 15 residues. The germline V gene has CDR1 MNHEY and CDR2 SVGEGT. The V gene lost 0 bases and the J gene lost 6 bases, with 13 bases spanning the gap. The TCR comes from a man between 18 and 35 years old who had mild COVID-19 (a few samples of this study predate the infection). Cell type and time point are not known. Sequences were obtained from PBMCs or a T cell subset sorted from them (not recorded which). This rearrangement joins TRBV6-2 or TRBV6-3 to TRBJ2-3; D gene unclear. The CDR3 reads CASSYSSSHGDTQYF. For the CDR3, the DNA is TGTGCCAGCAGTTACTCTTCCAGCCACGGGGATACGCAGTATTTT.